The 2 T cell receptor beta chains presented below share a single source sample, sequenced in a study of shared clonotypes between healthy human individuals. Sequenced by immunoSEQ multiplex PCR; TCRdb stores in-frame clones only, minus some. The sample holds over 2 million clones, 85% to 95% seen once. Terminally differentiated effector memory CD45RA+ cells were excluded by CCR7 positive selection of CD45RO-negative cells. Sample: naive CD8+ T cells sorted from blood. The source is a man younger than 35 in good health.

This chain links TRBV4-3 with TRBJ1-1; D remains unclear. V was pared by 0 bases and J by 3 bases, with 14 bases between. CDR1 and CDR2 (germline): LGHNA, YSLEER. CDR3 size: 16 residues. The CDR3 here is CASSQDPTAGHTEAFF. The CDR3 nucleotides are TGCGCCAGCAGCCAAGACCCCACGGCAGGACACACTGAAGCTTTCTTT.

The chain employs TRBV29-1 and TRBJ2-7; 10 bases agree with TRBD2. V lost 2 bases and J lost 2; bases outside the gene matches: 12. There are 17 residues in the CDR3. From germline, CDR1 is SQVTM and CDR2 ANQGSEA. The CDR3 sequence: CSVESPARTSGPYEQYF. In DNA, the CDR3 is TGCAGCGTTGAATCCCCGGCCCGGACTAGCGGTCCCTACGAGCAGTACTTC.